The clone carrying this T cell receptor (beta chain) was counted ten times or more. Its cognate antigen is unknown. This sample stems from a study of T cells after yellow fever vaccination. For the study at large: Low-cell-number fractions were prepared with SMART-Seq v4 Ultra Low Input.

Whole-study results and caveats: Abundant clonotypes from the bulk population could contaminate FACS-sorted repertoires. Most clones from primary vaccination resurfaced after the booster (96% CD4, more than 75% CD8). When the response was secondary, it was weaker but reached its peak faster, day 5 versus 15.

TCRdb ran MiXCR on the 5' RACE reads and lists one entry per CDR3 protein. The sample holds about 53,000 distinct CDR3 sequences, 7.1% seen once. From germline, CDR1 is SQVTM and CDR2 ANQGSEA. CDR3 size: 15 residues. Losses at the gene ends were 6 bases for V and 6 bases for J; bases not matched to a gene: 11. The V call is TRBV29-1, the J call TRBJ2-1, with TRBD2 matching over 10 bases. This receptor was obtained from a man aged 18 to 30 who received the YFV17D yellow fever vaccine. The sample here was CD8+ T cells sorted from PBMCs, taken on the day of the first yellow fever vaccination. CDR3 region: CSVCLTGLATNEQFF. The CDR3 DNA reads as TGCAGCGTCTGCCTTACGGGACTAGCGACCAATGAGCAGTTCTTC.